Sequencing of this T cell receptor beta chain was carried out in a study of blood T cell repertoires in COVID-19. Clones were read by immunoSEQ multiplex PCR, and TCRdb kept only the in-frame ones, dropping some. The profile shows under 300,000 clones, about 85% of them singletons. Participants were aged about 18 to 90 years, lived in roughly 25 US areas, and enrolled virtually. In germline, CDR1 is LNHDA, CDR2 SQIVND (reference sequence). The length of the CDR3 is 13 residues. The J segment lost 4 bases and the V segment lost 5 bases, leaving 3 bases of the junction unmatched. The receptor comes from a woman in her 50s who had been exposed to COVID-19. Input material: PBMCs or T cells enriched from blood (not recorded which). The gene calls are TRBV19 and TRBJ2-3; 7 nucleotides line up with TRBD2. DNA of the CDR3: TGTGCCAGTAGTGCCGCGGGGGCAGATACGCAGTATTTT. This sequence encodes CASSAAGADTQYF. The full variable domain, its missing parts supplied by reference TRBV19 and TRBJ2-3, is DGGITQSPKYLFRKEGQNVTLSCEQNLNHDAMYWYRQDPGQGLRLIYYSQIVNDFQKGDIAEGYSVSREKKESFPLTVTSAQKNPTAFYLCASSAAGADTQYFGPGTRLTVL.